One and the same sample provided the 9 T cell receptor beta chains below, sequenced in a study of CD4 T cells in relation to SARS-CoV-2 and coronaviruses. Assay used: immunoSEQ multiplex PCR; TCRdb lists only in-frame clones, some missing. The sample has 15,000 to 25,000 clones, roughly four fifths seen once. Unexposed donor CD4+ T cells date from about 2011-2018, before the COVID-19 pandemic. CD4+ T cells were isolated from the cells after around 11 days of culture. No antigen has been assigned to these receptors. Material for sequencing was CD4+ T cells from PBMCs, cultured in vitro. The receptor source for this set is a human donor in good health.

The J gene is TRBJ2-7, the V gene TRBV5-1; the match to TRBD2 covers 11 bases. The germline gives CDR1 SGHRS, CDR2 YFSETQ. CDR3 length equals 15 residues. After removal of 0 bases from V and 5 bases from J, the junction contained 4 bases not matched to a gene. In DNA form, the CDR3 reads TGCGCCAGCAGCTTGGTCCTAGCGGGGGGACACGAGCAGTACTTC. As protein: CASSLVLAGGHEQYF.

The chain uses TRBV5-4 and TRBJ1-4; perhaps TRBD1 as D (6 bases). This CDR3 comprises 17 residues. With 1 base removed from V and 2 bases from J, the gap between germline ends came to 15 bases. Per the germline V gene, CDR1 is SGHNT and CDR2 is YYREEE (reference sequence). The CDR3 protein is CASSLIGGARTNEKLFF. CDR3 coding DNA: TGTGCCAGCAGCTTGATTGGGGGCGCCCGGACTAATGAAAAACTGTTTTTT. Supplemented by reference TRBV5-4 and TRBJ1-4, the full variable domain reads ETGVTQSPTHLIKTRGQQVTLRCSSQSGHNTVSWYQQALGQGPQFIFQYYREEENGRGNFPPRFSGLQFPNYSSELNVNALELDDSALYLCASSLIGGARTNEKLFFGSGTQLSVL.

This chain joins TRBV19 and TRBJ1-2; D is unresolved. The germline V and J ends were trimmed by 7 bases and 6 bases, with 18 bases remaining between them. Germline V CDR1 and CDR2: LNHDA, SQIVND (reference sequence). This CDR3 has 14 amino acids. DNA of the CDR3: TGTGCCAGTACCAATTTTGCAGAGATACATGGCTACACCTTC. Translation: CASTNFAEIHGYTF.

The chain combines TRBV19 with TRBJ1-2, with 10 positions matching TRBD1. The CDR3 is made up of 16 amino acids. The germline gives CDR1 LNHDA, CDR2 SQIVND (reference sequence). J lost 5 bases, V lost 7 bases, and 13 bases had no gene match. In DNA, the CDR3 is TGTGCCAGTACCCCCCGCCCCCGGACAGGGGGGTATGGCTACACCTTC. Its translation: CASTPRPRTGGYGYTF.

This chain connects TRBV28 to TRBJ2-3, with 12 bases fitting TRBD1. This CDR3 is built from 15 residues. V trimming: 7 bases; J trimming: 6 bases; junction bases outside the gene matches: 8. The germline gives CDR1 MDHEN, CDR2 SYDVKM. Written as DNA, the CDR3 is TGTGCCAGCACCCAACCGGGACAGGGGGCTGATACGCAGTATTTT. This encodes CASTQPGQGADTQYF.

V and J are TRBV4-2 and TRBJ1-2; D remains unclear. CDR3 length: 13 residues. Trimming took 4 bases from V and 8 from J, leaving 14 bases between them. The germline V gene has CDR1 LGHNA and CDR2 YNFKEQ. In nucleotides, the CDR3 is TGTGCCAGCAGCCTCGACCCACCGAGGGGCTACACCTTC. Amino acid sequence: CASSLDPPRGYTF.

J is TRBJ1-6 and V is TRBV5-6, with D possibly matching TRBD1 (5 bases). Trimming removed 3 bases at V and 10 bases at J, with 14 bases between. CDR1 is SGHDT and CDR2 is YYEEEE in the germline V gene. The CDR3 consists of 14 residues. CDR3 residues: CASSSGRSLSPLHF. In DNA, the CDR3 is TGTGCCAGCAGCTCGGGACGGTCGTTGTCACCCCTCCACTTT.

The rearrangement uses TRBV5-6 and TRBJ2-7, with 12 positions matching TRBD1. The CDR3 has 16 amino acids. The J segment lost 4 bases and the V segment lost 1 base, leaving 6 bases of the junction unmatched. The germline CDR1 and CDR2 sequences are SGHDT and YYEEEE. The CDR3: CASSLRRDRGRYEQYF. In DNA, the CDR3 is TGTGCCAGCAGCTTGCGGAGGGACAGGGGGCGGTACGAGCAGTACTTC.

This sequence joins TRBV6-2 or TRBV6-3 and TRBJ2-5, with 7 nucleotides matching TRBD2. V dropped 5 bases and J dropped 2; count of bases not matched to a gene: 17. The CDR3 has 18 residues. CDR1 and CDR2 from the germline V gene are MNHEY and SVGEGT. The DNA of the CDR3 is TGTGCCAGCAGTCCAAGACTAGCAGAGAACCTGGTTCAAGAGACCCAGTACTTC. Its protein product is CASSPRLAENLVQETQYF.